A selection of T cell receptor beta chains follows, all from one sample in a study of blood T cell repertoires in COVID-19. Sequencing used immunoSEQ multiplex PCR; TCRdb keeps in-frame clones, though not all of them. The sample contains roughly 250,000 clones, 65% to 90% of which appear only once. Sequenced material: peripheral blood. These receptors all come from a woman aged 70 to 79 with acute or convalescent COVID-19. CDR3s include the opening cysteine and the closing phenylalanine or tryptophan. D genes are given only for firm matches. Size is omitted from some rows. Given values are once, few, many or a class for expanded clones.

j_gene	v_gene	len	d_gene	abundance	CDR3aa	CDR3nt
TRBJ2-7	TRBV28	13	NA	NA	CASSLTGSYEQYF	TGTGCCAGCAGTCTGACAGGCTCCTACGAGCAGTACTTC
TRBJ2-2	TRBV5-1	15	TRBD1	NA	CATAPGTANTGELFF	TGCGCCACCGCGCCCGGGACAGCGAACACCGGGGAGCTGTTTTTT
TRBJ1-1	TRBV25-1	14	TRBD1	NA	CASSLTGMNTEAFF	TGTGCCAGCAGTCTGACAGGGATGAACACTGAAGCTTTCTTT
TRBJ2-3	TRBV24-1	16	NA	NA	CATSDLQGSPADTQYF	TGTGCCACCAGTGATTTGCAGGGTTCCCCCGCAGATACGCAGTATTTT
TRBJ2-7	TRBV11-2	16	TRBD2	NA	CASSLDGGGAPYEQYF	TGTGCCAGCAGCTTAGACGGCGGGGGGGCGCCCTACGAGCAGTACTTC
TRBJ2-7	TRBV4-2	15	NA	once	CASSPSGAFFHEQYF	TGTGCCAGCAGCCCATCAGGGGCTTTTTTCCACGAGCAGTACTTC
TRBJ2-1	TRBV5-1	14	TRBD1	few	CASSQGAASNEQFF	TGCGCCAGCAGCCAGGGGGCGGCCTCCAATGAGCAGTTCTTC
TRBJ1-5	TRBV4-1	16	NA	NA	CASSQSGGLSNQPQHF	TGCGCCAGCAGCCAATCGGGGGGACTGAGCAATCAGCCCCAGCATTTT
TRBJ1-5	TRBV20-1	15	TRBD1	NA	CSASRTGSINQPQHF	TGCAGTGCTAGTCGGACAGGGAGCATCAATCAGCCCCAGCATTTT
TRBJ1-3	TRBV28	17	TRBD1	NA	CASSSPLGTGAGNTIYF	TGTGCCAGCAGTTCCCCTCTAGGGACAGGGGCTGGAAACACCATATATTTT